This is a list of T cell receptor beta chains from one sample in a study of a mutant IDH1 vaccine in newly diagnosed glioma. Profiled with immunoSEQ multiplex PCR; TCRdb holds only in-frame clones, not every one. The sample lists around 67,000 clones; 83% were seen once. Here the sequenced sample was peripheral blood mononuclear cells (PBMCs), taken from a glioma patient treated with radiotherapy, temozolomide or both. Source of these receptors: a young woman with glioma. Some clones in this sample may be carry-over from other donors' samples. CDR3s include the opening cysteine and the closing phenylalanine or tryptophan. Fields, in order: J gene, V gene, CDR3 protein.

>TRBJ1-1|TRBV7-6
CASSLGRENTEAFF
>TRBJ2-3|TRBV4-1
CASSQVEGGTQYF
>TRBJ2-7|TRBV27
CASSVSETYEQYF
>TRBJ2-2|TRBV11-1
CASSLSGGGELFF
>TRBJ2-7|TRBV7-6
CASSLAGGEQYF
>TRBJ1-2|TRBV30
CACDRQGPNYGYTF
>TRBJ2-7|TRBV10-3
CAISESGSSYEQYF
>TRBJ2-7|TRBV19
CASSMQGLLHEQYF
>TRBJ1-1|TRBV28
CASTYRLSQWNTEAFF
>TRBJ2-1|TRBV6-6
CASSYSRVYNEQFF
>TRBJ2-3|TRBV5-4
CASSDLPELDTQYF
>TRBJ2-3|TRBV29-1
CSVGQGKREAQYF
>TRBJ1-4|TRBV7-9
CASSSGPATNEKLFF
>TRBJ1-6|TRBV9
CASSVGTGLRNSPLHF
>TRBJ1-1|TRBV9
CASSPQVGGLNTEAFF
>TRBJ2-7|TRBV5-4
CASSLEGSSAGEQYF
>TRBJ1-4|TRBV5-1
CASSLGQGFEKLFF
>TRBJ1-2|TRBV7-2
CASSPVRDRAGYTF
>TRBJ1-5|TRBV29-1
CSVVFRSNQPQHF
>TRBJ2-2|TRBV6-5
CASSRPGANTGELFF
>TRBJ1-5|TRBV19
CASRPRDFQNQPQHF
>TRBJ2-6|TRBV10-2
CASSEYGTRPNVLTF
>TRBJ2-5|TRBV5-6
CASSLGLAGQETQYF
>TRBJ2-2|TRBV30
CAWSFTGELFF
>TRBJ2-7|TRBV29-1
CSVEPPGSVYEQYF
>TRBJ2-3|TRBV5-1
CASSLGGTNVDTQYF
>TRBJ2-7|TRBV15
CATSRATEGTYEQYF
>TRBJ2-2|TRBV7-2
CASSLGPGTGELFF
>TRBJ2-7|TRBV5-1
CASSLTGSRLAGASYEQYF
>TRBJ1-4|TRBV6-1
CASSLPGTGNEKLFF
>TRBJ2-7|TRBV10-2
CASSDKSPYEQYF
>TRBJ1-2|TRBV10-2
CASRPGEHGYTF
>TRBJ1-1|TRBV5-6
CASSLAGGAGAEAFF
>TRBJ2-7|TRBV7-9
CASSLRDQTYEQYF
>TRBJ2-1|TRBV25-1
CASSPPGGSRNEQFF
>TRBJ2-1|TRBV4-3
CASSQVGGGNEQFF
>TRBJ1-5|TRBV7-8
CASSADSRSNQPQHF
>TRBJ1-2|TRBV29-1
CSLDTGTRGYTF
>TRBJ2-5|TRBV6-5
CASRQAGGGETQYF
>TRBJ1-1|TRBV14
CASSPHRGRTEAFF
>TRBJ1-5|TRBV19
CATRSSGTESNQPQHF
>TRBJ1-2|TRBV11-3
CASSRRQGTNYGYTF
>TRBJ2-3|TRBV7-8
CASSWPAGLAETPSTDTQYF
>TRBJ2-7|TRBV13
CASSLRGNTLEQYF
>TRBJ2-1|TRBV7-6
CASSLRLALYNEQFF
>TRBJ2-7|TRBV19
CASSWAGRSYEQYF
>TRBJ1-2|TRBV6-1
CASEQGTANYGYTF
>TRBJ2-5|TRBV14
CASSQEAQRGAARRVRGETQYF